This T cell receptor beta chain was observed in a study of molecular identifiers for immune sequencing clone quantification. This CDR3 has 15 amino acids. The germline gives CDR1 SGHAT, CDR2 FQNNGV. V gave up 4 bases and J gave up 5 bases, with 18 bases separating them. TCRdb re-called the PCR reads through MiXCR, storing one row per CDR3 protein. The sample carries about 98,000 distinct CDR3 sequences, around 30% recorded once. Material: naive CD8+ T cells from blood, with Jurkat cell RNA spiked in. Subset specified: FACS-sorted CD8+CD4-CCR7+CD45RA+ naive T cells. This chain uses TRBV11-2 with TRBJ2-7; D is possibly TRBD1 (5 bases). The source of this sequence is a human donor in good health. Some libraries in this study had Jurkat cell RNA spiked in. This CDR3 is CASSSEALWGNEQYF. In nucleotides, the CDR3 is TGTGCCAGCAGCTCCGAGGCGCTTTGGGGCAACGAGCAGTACTTC. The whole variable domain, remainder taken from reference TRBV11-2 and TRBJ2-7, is EAGVAQSPRYKIIEKRQSVAFWCNPISGHATLYWYQQILGQGPKLLIQFQNNGVVDDSQLPKDRFSAERLKGVDSTLKIQPAKLEDSAVYLCASSSEALWGNEQYFGPGTRLTVT.